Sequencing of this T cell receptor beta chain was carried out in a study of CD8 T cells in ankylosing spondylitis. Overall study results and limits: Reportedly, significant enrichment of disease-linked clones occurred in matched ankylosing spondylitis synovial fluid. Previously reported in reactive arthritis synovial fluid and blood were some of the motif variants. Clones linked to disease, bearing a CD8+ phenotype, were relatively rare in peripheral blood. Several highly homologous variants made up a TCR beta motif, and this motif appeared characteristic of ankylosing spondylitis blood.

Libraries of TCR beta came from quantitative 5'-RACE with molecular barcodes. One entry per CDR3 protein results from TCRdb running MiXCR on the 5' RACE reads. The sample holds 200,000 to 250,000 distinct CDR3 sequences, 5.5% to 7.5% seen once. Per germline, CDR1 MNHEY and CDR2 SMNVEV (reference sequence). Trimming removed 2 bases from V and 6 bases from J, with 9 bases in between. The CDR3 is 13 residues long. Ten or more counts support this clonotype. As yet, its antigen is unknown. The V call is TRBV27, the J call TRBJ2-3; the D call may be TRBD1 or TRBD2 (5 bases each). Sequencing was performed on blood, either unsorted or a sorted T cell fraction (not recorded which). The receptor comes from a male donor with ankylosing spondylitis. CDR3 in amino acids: CASSLLGTDTQYF. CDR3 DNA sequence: TGTGCCAGCAGTTTACTCGGGACGGATACGCAGTATTTT.